Shown below are 24 T cell receptor beta chains from a single sample sequenced in a study of T-cell memory formation after mild COVID-19 (dated by TCRdb to 2020 to 2023). Libraries were prepared through 5' RACE. The run used an Illumina NovaSeq 6000. The public reads were reprocessed in TCRdb via fastp at Q25 and MiXCR, keeping in-frame beta chains. When rows share a CDR3 protein, they turn into one entry using the most common DNA and genes. This sample holds under 550,000 distinct CDR3 sequences; 18% were observed only once. Of the sample, 20% to 25% falls within the top ten clones. The material sequenced was PBMCs or a T cell subset sorted from them (not recorded which). The receptors come from a man aged 18 to 29 who had mild COVID-19 (a few samples of this study predate the infection). The sample titles of this study are shuffled in the database, so cell type and time point are left out; the donor was told from shared clones.

This chain joins TRBV7-2 and TRBJ2-5; D may correspond to TRBD1 or TRBD2 (5 bases each). In germline, CDR1 is SGHTA, CDR2 FQGNSA. This CDR3 comprises 16 residues. The V end lost 2 bases, the J end lost 4 bases, and 17 bases lay between the germline ends. CDR3 protein: CASSLYGTPRAETQYF. In DNA form, the CDR3 reads TGTGCCAGCAGCTTATACGGGACCCCCCGGGCAGAGACCCAGTACTTC.

CDR3 amino acids: CASSRDRYNEQFF. The DNA of the CDR3 is TGTGCCAGCAGCCGAGACAGGTACAATGAGCAGTTCTTC. This rearrangement joins TRBV7-3 to TRBJ2-1, with a tentative D call TRBD1 (6 bases). Between the trimmed V and J ends, which lost 5 bases and 4 bases, there was a span of 9 bases. CDR3 size: 13 residues. CDR1 is SGHTA, CDR2 FQGTGA, per germline.

This rearrangement joins TRBV7-9 to TRBJ1-2; possible D gene TRBD1, 6 bases. The CDR3 totals 17 residues. Per germline, CDR1 SEHNR and CDR2 FQNEAQ (reference sequence). Trimming stripped 6 bases from V and 3 bases from J, with 23 bases between. CDR3 sequence: CASRSPAGARTDYGYTF. The CDR3, as DNA: TGTGCCAGCAGATCACCGGCGGGGGCCCGAACGGACTATGGCTACACCTTC.

The rearrangement links TRBV7-9 to TRBJ1-1; 10 bases line up with TRBD1. V lost 5 bases, J lost 8 bases, and 5 bases stayed unmatched. The CDR3 totals 13 residues. The germline CDR1 and CDR2 sequences are SEHNR and FQNEAQ (reference sequence). The CDR3 region is CASSRRDRGEAFF. Written as DNA, the CDR3 is TGTGCCAGCAGCCGTCGGGACAGGGGAGAAGCTTTCTTT.

The chain uses TRBV23-1 and TRBJ2-7, with a weak D call TRBD1 (5 bases). TRBV23-1 is given ORF status, its function remaining uncertain. V was pared by 8 bases and J by 5 bases, with 16 bases between. The CDR3 consists of 13 residues. The DNA of the CDR3 is TGCGCCAGCGGAGTAGGGCAGGGCCACGAGCAGTACTTC. It translates to CASGVGQGHEQYF.

This clonotype occurred a few times. The CDR3 is CATSEAGPREKLFF. CDR3 bases: TGTGCCACCAGTGAAGCGGGGCCTCGGGAAAAACTGTTTTTT. The chain couples TRBV24-1 to TRBJ1-4; D perhaps matches TRBD1 (5 bases). V lost 4 bases and J lost 8, with 13 bases in between. The CDR3 is 14 amino acids. Germline lookup yields CDR1 KGHDR and CDR2 SFDVKD.

J is TRBJ2-7 and V is TRBV29-1; TRBD1 aligns across 7 bases. Germline CDR1 is SQVTM and CDR2 is ANQGSEA. This CDR3 is 15 amino acids long. Trimming took 5 bases from V and 5 from J; bases not matched to a gene: 15. The CDR3 sequence: CSVPRTGLYRHEQYV. In DNA, the CDR3 is TGCAGCGTTCCGAGGACAGGTTTGTATCGGCACGAGCAGTACGTC.

Only a few counts were recorded for this clonotype. V usage is TRBV7-2 and J usage is TRBJ2-3; 12 nucleotides align to TRBD2. The trim removed 5 bases at V and 7 bases at J, leaving 4 bases unmatched. The CDR3 loop spans 14 amino acids. Germline V gives CDR1 SGHTA, CDR2 FQGNSA. In DNA, the CDR3 is TGTGCCAGCAGCCCTAGCGGGGGGGCATATACGCAGTATTTT. It specifies CASSPSGGAYTQYF.

The chain recombines TRBV6-2 or TRBV6-3 with TRBJ1-6, with no clear D. V shed 7 bases and J shed 7 bases, with 14 bases lying between them. Per the germline V gene, CDR1 is MNHEY and CDR2 is SVGEGT. The CDR3 length is 14 residues. CDR3: CASTQAARNSPLHF. CDR3 in DNA: TGTGCCAGCACCCAGGCGGCGCGGAATTCACCCCTCCACTTT.

V gene TRBV19 combines with J gene TRBJ2-2, with TRBD1 identical over 9 bases. CDR1 and CDR2 from the germline V gene are LNHDA and SQIVND (reference sequence). V lost 5 bases, J lost 2 bases, and 6 bases stayed unmatched. This CDR3 is built from 16 residues. The CDR3 is CASSQRTGVNTGELFF. The CDR3 DNA is TGTGCCAGTAGTCAAAGGACAGGGGTTAACACCGGGGAGCTGTTTTTT.

This clonotype was seen a handful of times. CDR3 amino acids: CASSPKTGVGTQYF. CDR3 nucleotides: TGTGCCAGCAGCCCGAAAACGGGGGTAGGGACCCAGTACTTC. V and J are TRBV11-2 and TRBJ2-5, with a tentative D call TRBD2 (6 bases). The CDR3 has 14 residues. Germline CDR1 reads SGHAT; CDR2 reads FQNNGV. Trimming pared 5 bases from V and 7 bases from J, leaving 17 bases between.

This chain connects TRBV29-1 to TRBJ1-2; D unclear. The V end lost 0 bases, the J end lost 1 base, and 9 bases lay between the germline ends. This CDR3 comprises 14 residues. Germline V gene sequence: CDR1 SQVTM, CDR2 ANQGSEA. The CDR3 here is CSVEEEENNYGYTF. The DNA of the CDR3 is TGCAGCGTTGAAGAGGAGGAGAATAACTATGGCTACACCTTC.

This clonotype appeared a few times. The chain couples TRBV12-3 or TRBV12-4 to TRBJ2-2; D gene unclear. The length of the CDR3 is 14 residues. V dropped 7 bases and J dropped 0 bases, with 9 bases sitting between them. CDR3 DNA: TGTGCCAGCACCCAATCAGCGAACACCGGGGAGCTGTTTTTT. Translated: CASTQSANTGELFF.

This clonotype was seen a handful of times. The chain carries TRBV6-5 and TRBJ2-5; tentative D call: TRBD1 (6 bases). CDR1 is MNHEY, CDR2 SVGAGI, per germline. The germline V and J ends were trimmed by 2 bases and 5 bases, with 12 bases remaining between them. CDR3 size: 14 residues. CDR3 in amino acids: CASSYRTVGETQYF. As DNA, the CDR3 is TGTGCCAGCAGTTACAGGACAGTTGGGGAGACCCAGTACTTC.

This chain links TRBV19 with TRBJ1-5, with D unresolved. V was shortened by 6 bases and J by 3 bases, with 12 bases between the two germline ends. The germline CDR1 and CDR2 sequences are LNHDA and SQIVND (reference sequence). The CDR3 runs 14 residues. CDR3 sequence reads: CASRSEYFNQPQHF. The DNA for the CDR3 is TGTGCCAGTAGGTCCGAATACTTCAATCAGCCCCAGCATTTT.

This clonotype was picked up many times. V usage is TRBV20-1 and J usage is TRBJ1-6; D call uncertain. Germline loops: CDR1 DFQATT, CDR2 SNEGSKA (reference sequence). The CDR3 runs to 15 residues. V gave up 8 bases and J gave up 0 bases, with 14 bases separating them. For the CDR3, the DNA is TGCAGTCCCGCCAGAGCTAGCTCCTATAATTCACCCCTCCACTTT. Translation: CSPARASSYNSPLHF.

This clonotype was picked up a small number of times. The CDR3 DNA sequence: TGTGCCAGCAGCTGGGTGGGGGAAAAACTGTTTTTT. Translation: CASSWVGEKLFF. The chain carries TRBV5-5 and TRBJ1-4; D is ambiguous. Trimming pared 3 bases from V and 8 bases from J, leaving 8 bases between. The CDR3 spans 12 residues. The germline V gene has CDR1 SGHKS and CDR2 YYEKEE (reference sequence).

This clonotype was picked up a small number of times. The V and J genes are TRBV7-3 and TRBJ1-1, with TRBD1 matching over 9 bases. Germline V CDR1 and CDR2: SGHTA, FQGTGA. J was trimmed by 3 bases and V by 7 bases; bases with no gene match: 6. The CDR3 length is 14 residues. CDR3 residues: CASTSTGGDTEAFF. The DNA for the CDR3 is TGTGCCAGCACCTCGACAGGGGGTGACACTGAAGCTTTCTTT.

In its sample, this clonotype was seen a few times. The chain carries TRBV6-4 and TRBJ1-5, with 9 bases matching TRBD1. This CDR3 region has 18 residues. Germline V gene lookup returns CDR1 MRHNA and CDR2 SNTAGT. V dropped 3 bases and J dropped 0; count of bases not matched to a gene: 9. The CDR3 DNA is TGTGCCAGCAGTGAGACACAGGGGGCAAGAAATAGCAATCAGCCCCAGCATTTT. Protein sequence: CASSETQGARNSNQPQHF.

This clonotype was counted ten times or more. This chain joins TRBV7-2 and TRBJ2-1; D uncertain. CDR1 and CDR2 from the germline V gene are SGHTA and FQGNSA. The CDR3 length is 15 residues. V lost 2 bases, J lost 3 bases, and 11 bases lay in between. CDR3 nucleotide sequence: TGTGCCAGCAGCTTAAAGGGTGACGTCTACAATGAGCAGTTCTTC. Translated: CASSLKGDVYNEQFF.

This clonotype was detected a few times. The V call is TRBV12-3 or TRBV12-4, the J call TRBJ1-6, with D perhaps TRBD1 (6 bases). The CDR3 spans 14 residues. V lost 5 bases and J lost 10, with 15 bases in between. The CDR3 loop reads CASSGGGNNSPLHF. The CDR3 DNA reads TGTGCCAGCAGTGGAGGGGGAAACAACTCACCCCTCCACTTT.

This clonotype has more than one count but fewer than ten. The chain employs TRBV28 and TRBJ2-1; 10 positions match TRBD2. J was trimmed by 6 bases and V by 6 bases; bases with no gene match: 8. This CDR3 is built from 15 residues. The germline V gene encodes CDR1 MDHEN and CDR2 SYDVKM. CDR3 amino acids: CASRQTSGAINEQFF. CDR3 nucleotide sequence: TGTGCCAGCAGACAAACTAGCGGGGCGATCAATGAGCAGTTCTTC.

V usage is TRBV7-9 and J usage is TRBJ2-7, with a tentative D call TRBD1 (6 bases). V lost 5 bases and J lost 5, with 13 bases in between. This CDR3 contains 13 residues. Germline assignment: CDR1 SEHNR and CDR2 FQNEAQ (reference sequence). CDR3 sequence: CASSRRGADEQYF. The CDR3 bases are TGTGCCAGCAGCCGCAGGGGAGCGGACGAGCAGTACTTC.

This clonotype was observed a single time. CDR3 loop: CASSPLQGDEQFF. The CDR3 nucleotides are TGTGCCAGCTCACCTTTACAGGGAGATGAGCAGTTCTTC. The J gene is TRBJ2-1, the V gene TRBV18; TRBD1 is a possible D gene (6 bases). This CDR3 region has 13 residues. Germline CDR1 reads KGHSH; CDR2 reads LQKENI. Trimming took off 3 bases at V and 8 bases at J, with 11 bases between the two ends.